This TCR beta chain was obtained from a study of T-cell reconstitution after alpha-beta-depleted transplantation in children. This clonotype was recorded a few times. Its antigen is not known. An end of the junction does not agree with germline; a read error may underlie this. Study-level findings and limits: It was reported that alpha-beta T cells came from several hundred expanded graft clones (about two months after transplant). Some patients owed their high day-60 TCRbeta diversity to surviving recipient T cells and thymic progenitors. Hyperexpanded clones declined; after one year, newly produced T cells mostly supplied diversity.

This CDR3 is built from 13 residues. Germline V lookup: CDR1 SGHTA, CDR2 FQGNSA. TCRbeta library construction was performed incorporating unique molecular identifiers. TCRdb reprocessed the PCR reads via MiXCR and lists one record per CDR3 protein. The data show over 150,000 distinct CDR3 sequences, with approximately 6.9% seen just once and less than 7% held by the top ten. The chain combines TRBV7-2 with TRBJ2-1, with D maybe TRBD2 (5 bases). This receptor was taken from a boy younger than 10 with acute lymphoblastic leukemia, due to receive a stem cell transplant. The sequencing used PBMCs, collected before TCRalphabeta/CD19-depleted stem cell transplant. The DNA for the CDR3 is TGTGCCAGCAGCCTAGCCCAGCTCGCAGAGCAGTTCTTC. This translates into CASSLAQLAEQFF.